These 16 T cell receptor beta chains were all obtained from the same sample, sequenced in a study of CD8+ T cells in alopecia areata. Sequencing relied on a cDNA template that was reverse transcribed from extracted RNA. Clones were read by immunoSEQ multiplex PCR, and TCRdb kept only the in-frame ones, dropping some. Here the sample spans approximately 98,000 clones, under 65% being singletons. Sequencing was performed on NKG2D-low CD8+ T cells sorted from blood. Receptor source: a human donor with alopecia areata.

Only a few counts were recorded for this clone. This sequence joins TRBV29-1 and TRBJ2-6; TRBD1 matches at 7 bases. This CDR3 comprises 17 residues. After removal of 7 bases from V and 1 base from J, the junction contained 13 bases not matched to a gene. CDR1 and CDR2 from the germline V gene are SQVTM and ANQGSEA. The CDR3: CSATDRDPESGANVLTF. The CDR3 DNA follows: TGCAGCGCCACCGACAGGGACCCCGAATCTGGGGCCAACGTCCTGACTTTC.

The genes are TRBV27 and TRBJ1-1; a possible D gene is TRBD1 (6 bases). Germline values: CDR1 MNHEY, CDR2 SMNVEV (reference sequence). This CDR3 is 13 amino acids long. The germline V and J ends were trimmed by 5 bases and 3 bases, with 10 bases remaining between them. CDR3 nucleotide sequence: TGTGCCAGCAGTATCGGGACACACACTGAAGCTTTCTTT. Translated: CASSIGTHTEAFF.

This clone was recorded only once. The CDR3, as DNA: TGTGCCAGCATTGGGACCAGGGGCTACACCTTC. This encodes CASIGTRGYTF. This chain joins TRBV28 and TRBJ1-2; D might be TRBD1 (5 bases). The germline V gene encodes CDR1 MDHEN and CDR2 SYDVKM. V was pared by 7 bases and J by 8 bases, with 11 bases between. There are 11 residues in the CDR3.

J is TRBJ2-7 and V is TRBV4-1; D not certain. The CDR3 has 17 amino acids. Looked up from germline, CDR1 is MGHRA and CDR2 is YSYEKL. The V end was cut by 1 base, the J end by 0 bases, with 16 bases between. The CDR3 region has the DNA TGCGCCAGCAGCCAAGTATTCGGTACAGATAGCTCCTACGAGCAGTACTTC. Amino acid sequence: CASSQVFGTDSSYEQYF.

There are a few counts of this clone. The gene calls are TRBV27 and TRBJ2-7; 10 nucleotides match TRBD2. V was clipped by 0 bases and J by 2 bases; unmatched bases: 4. The CDR3 spans 16 residues. Germline V gives CDR1 MNHEY, CDR2 SMNVEV (reference sequence). CDR3 nucleotide sequence: TGTGCCAGCAGTTTATCGCCTAGCGGGGGTACCTACGAGCAGTACTTC. This gives the protein CASSLSPSGGTYEQYF.

The genes are TRBV4-1 and TRBJ2-7; the match to TRBD2 covers 8 bases. Germline V gene sequence: CDR1 MGHRA, CDR2 YSYEKL. V lost 3 bases, J lost 4 bases, and 2 bases stayed unmatched. The CDR3 totals 13 residues. CDR3: CASSQGTRYEQYF. The CDR3 DNA sequence: TGCGCCAGCAGCCAGGGGACTAGGTACGAGCAGTACTTC.

The rearrangement links TRBV28 to TRBJ2-1, with unresolved D. V was trimmed by 7 bases and J by 4 bases, leaving 17 bases between them. Germline V gives CDR1 MDHEN, CDR2 SYDVKM. This CDR3 has 15 residues. CDR3 sequence reads: CASNSPAVTYNEQFF. The CDR3 DNA reads TGTGCCAGCAATTCCCCCGCAGTAACTTACAATGAGCAGTTCTTC.

This chain links TRBV2 with TRBJ2-1; 7 bases align to TRBD2. J was trimmed by 0 bases and V by 3 bases; bases with no gene match: 8. Germline V gene lookup returns CDR1 SNHLY and CDR2 FYNNEI. The length of the CDR3 is 17 residues. The CDR3: CASSDPLADRSYNEQFF. The CDR3 region has the DNA TGTGCCAGCAGTGACCCTCTAGCGGACCGCTCCTACAATGAGCAGTTCTTC.

V is TRBV25-1 and J is TRBJ2-7; D is undetermined. V lost 5 bases and J 3 bases, leaving 11 bases between the germline ends. This CDR3 region has 13 residues. Germline lookup yields CDR1 MGHDK and CDR2 SYGVNS. CDR3 amino acids: CASSYGTVYEQYF. The CDR3, as DNA: TGTGCCAGCAGTTATGGTACGGTCTACGAGCAGTACTTC.

J is TRBJ2-7 and V is TRBV6-1; 9 nucleotides agree with TRBD2. With 3 bases clipped from V and 4 bases from J, the junction kept 7 bases outside the gene matches. The CDR3 is 15 residues long. Germline V gives CDR1 MNHNS, CDR2 SASEGT. Written as DNA, the CDR3 is TGTGCCAGCAGTGATCCTAGCGGGATAGTATACGAGCAGTACTTC. Translating gives CASSDPSGIVYEQYF.

This chain links TRBV28 with TRBJ2-5; D is perhaps TRBD1 (6 bases). V dropped 4 bases and J dropped 5 bases, with 17 bases sitting between them. Germline V lookup: CDR1 MDHEN, CDR2 SYDVKM. This CDR3 is built from 15 residues. CDR3 nucleotides: TGTGCCAGCAGTTCCGTATCAGGGGAATTGGAGACCCAGTACTTC. It encodes CASSSVSGELETQYF.

The rearrangement uses TRBV4-1 and TRBJ2-7, with 7 bases that match TRBD1. Germline values: CDR1 MGHRA, CDR2 YSYEKL. The CDR3 loop spans 14 amino acids. J was trimmed by 4 bases and V by 1 base; bases with no gene match: 4. The DNA of the CDR3 is TGCGCCAGCAGCCAAGCCGGGACAGAATACGAGCAGTACTTC. It specifies CASSQAGTEYEQYF.

This chain uses TRBV27 with TRBJ2-3; D gene unclear. The CDR3 length is 14 residues. From germline, CDR1 is MNHEY and CDR2 SMNVEV (reference sequence). Deletions cut 2 bases from V and 2 bases from J, with 8 bases between. The CDR3 loop is CASSLVLPTDTQYF. DNA of the CDR3: TGTGCCAGCAGTTTAGTGCTGCCCACAGATACGCAGTATTTT.

The gene calls are TRBV13 and TRBJ2-3; perhaps TRBD2 as D (6 bases). V dropped 4 bases and J dropped 7 bases, with 18 bases sitting between them. The CDR3 contains 15 residues. Per the germline V gene, CDR1 is PRHDT and CDR2 is FYEKMQ (reference sequence). Written as DNA, the CDR3 is TGTGCCAGCAGCTCCCGCGGGGCCGGCGGGAATACGCAGTATTTT. This encodes CASSSRGAGGNTQYF.

This clone has only a few counts. The CDR3 loop is CASTFGTARYEQYF. The CDR3 DNA reads TGCGCCAGCACCTTTGGGACAGCCCGCTACGAGCAGTACTTC. The gene calls are TRBV5-1 and TRBJ2-7; 7 nucleotides agree with TRBD1. J lost 3 bases, V lost 6 bases, and 9 bases had no gene match. Per germline, CDR1 SGHRS and CDR2 YFSETQ. The CDR3 has 14 residues.

The chain links TRBV27 to TRBJ2-2; TRBD2 matches at 7 bases. There are 15 residues in the CDR3. Germline V lookup: CDR1 MNHEY, CDR2 SMNVEV (reference sequence). The V segment lost 0 bases and the J segment 2 bases; nucleotides outside the gene matches: 0. The CDR3 loop reads CASSLSGLNTGELFF. The CDR3 nucleotides are TGTGCCAGCAGTTTATCGGGACTAAACACCGGGGAGCTGTTTTTT.